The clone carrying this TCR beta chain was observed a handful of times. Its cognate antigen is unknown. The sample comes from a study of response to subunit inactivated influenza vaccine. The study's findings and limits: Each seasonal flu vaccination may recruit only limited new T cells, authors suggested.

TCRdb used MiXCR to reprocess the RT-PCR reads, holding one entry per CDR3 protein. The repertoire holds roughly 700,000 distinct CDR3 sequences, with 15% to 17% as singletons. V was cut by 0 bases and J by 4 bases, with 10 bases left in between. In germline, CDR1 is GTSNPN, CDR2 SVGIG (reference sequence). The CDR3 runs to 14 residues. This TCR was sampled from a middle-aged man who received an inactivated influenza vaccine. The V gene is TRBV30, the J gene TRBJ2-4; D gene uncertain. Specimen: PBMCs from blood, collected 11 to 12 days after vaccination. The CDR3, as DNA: TGTGCCTGGAGTGTACCCAGGTTGAAAAACATTCAGTACTTC. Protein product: CAWSVPRLKNIQYF.